Below, one T cell receptor beta chain is given with its context. Its antigen remains unidentified. The record has no base qualities; no much larger clone is one base away. This record belongs to a study of response to subunit inactivated influenza vaccine (dated by TCRdb to between 2017 and 2018). In the study overall: Deep quantitative profiling of the T cell receptor repertoire was used in the study to follow responses to a trivalent subunit inactivated influenza vaccine.

Study-wide findings and limitations: According to the authors, only a limited number of new T cells may be recruited by each seasonal influenza vaccination.

Library preparation used RT-PCR. The sequencer listed for this sample is Illumina HiSeq 2500. TCRdb trimmed public reads at Q25 via fastp, called clones via MiXCR and kept in-frame beta chains. Identical CDR3 proteins give one entry, which carries the most common genes and DNA. Within this sample are about 700,000 distinct CDR3 sequences, with approximately 15% of them counted one time only. The ten largest clones represent less than 9% of the sample. Trimming removed 4 bases from V and 7 bases from J; the gene matches leave 6 bases unexplained. Including the terminal cysteine and phenylalanine, the CDR3 comprises 14 residues. Only CDR3 DNA remains: 42 bases, in frame from the first base. CDR1 and CDR2 (MNHEY, SVGEGT) derive from the germline V gene.

The V and J genes are TRBV6-2 or TRBV6-3 and TRBJ2-2; TRBD1 aligns with 7 central bases. This sequence was found in a man aged 45-60 years who received an inactivated influenza vaccine. Donor details come from another sample of the same person, matched by shared clones. The specimen was PBMCs from blood, collected 14 to 15 days before vaccination. The CDR3 region has the sequence CASSSGQVDGELFF. The DNA sequence is TGTGCCAGCAGTTCCGGACAGGTCGACGGGGAGCTGTTTTTT.